Each of the 20 T cell receptor beta chains below was sequenced from the same sample in a study of T cell repertoires in cytomegalovirus infection. MiXCR, applied by TCRdb to the reads, yields one record per CDR3 protein. The sample lists around 550,000 distinct CDR3 sequences, approximately 25% occurring once. The source material was PBMCs. These receptors originate from a human donor in good health (CMV status not recorded). Some clones in this sample may be carry-over from other donors' samples.

This clonotype has just a few counts. This chain uses TRBV7-9 with TRBJ1-1; TRBD1 is a possible D gene (6 bases). Germline-derived CDR1 and CDR2 are SEHNR and FQNEAQ (reference sequence). V shed 5 bases and J shed 6 bases, with 19 bases lying between them. The CDR3 is 15 amino acids. The CDR3 sequence is CASSNKWGQGAEAFF. The CDR3, as DNA: TGTGCCAGCAGCAACAAGTGGGGGCAGGGCGCTGAAGCTTTCTTT.

This clonotype was observed at least ten times. This rearrangement joins TRBV7-2 to TRBJ1-2; TRBD1 aligns across 9 bases. V was clipped by 3 bases and J by 0 bases; unmatched bases: 5. The CDR3 length is 16 residues. Germline V gene sequence: CDR1 SGHTA, CDR2 FQGNSA. The CDR3 is CASSFIDRGANYGYTF. CDR3 nucleotide sequence: TGTGCCAGCAGCTTTATCGACAGGGGGGCTAACTATGGCTACACCTTC.

This chain joins TRBV19 and TRBJ2-7, with D uncertain. Germline V lookup: CDR1 LNHDA, CDR2 SQIVND (reference sequence). The CDR3 runs 14 residues. Between the trimmed V and J ends, which lost 3 bases and 2 bases, there was a span of 11 bases. In DNA, the CDR3 is TGTGCCAGTAGTATTTATCACCAAGCCTACGAGCAGTACGTC. As protein: CASSIYHQAYEQYV.

This clonotype was seen a handful of times. The V gene is TRBV5-5, the J gene TRBJ1-1, with no clear D. The germline V gene encodes CDR1 SGHKS and CDR2 YYEKEE (reference sequence). CDR3 length: 13 residues. V gave up 6 bases and J gave up 6 bases, with 15 bases separating them. The CDR3 sequence: CASTTRGVAEAFF. For the CDR3, the DNA is TGTGCCAGCACTACCCGCGGGGTGGCTGAAGCTTTCTTT.

This chain connects TRBV6-5 to TRBJ2-1; tentative D call: TRBD2 (5 bases). The CDR3 runs 15 residues. V was shortened by 0 bases and J by 8 bases, with 14 bases between the two germline ends. Germline lookup yields CDR1 MNHEY and CDR2 SVGAGI. Here the CDR3 reads CASSYSGISADEQFF. In DNA form, the CDR3 reads TGTGCCAGCAGTTACTCCGGGATCTCTGCGGATGAGCAGTTCTTC.

This clonotype was seen a handful of times. CDR3 nucleotide sequence: TGTGCCAGCAGGGTTTCGAACACCGGGGAGCTGTTTTTT. It codes for CASRVSNTGELFF. The chain employs TRBV12-3 or TRBV12-4 and TRBJ2-2; no clear D. The CDR3 sequence is 13 residues long. V shed 6 bases and J shed 0 bases, with 5 bases lying between them.

The genes are TRBV5-6 and TRBJ2-5; no reliable D call. Germline CDR1 and CDR2: SGHDT and YYEEEE. This CDR3 is 12 amino acids long. The V end lost 5 bases, the J end lost 4 bases, and 9 bases lay between the germline ends. CDR3 nucleotides: TGTGCCAGCAGTCGGATGAGAGAGACCCAGTACTTC. This sequence encodes CASSRMRETQYF.

This clonotype occurred many times. This chain uses TRBV6-5 with TRBJ1-2; D gene ambiguous. Germline lookup yields CDR1 MNHEY and CDR2 SVGAGI. There are 17 residues in the CDR3. V was clipped by 2 bases and J by 0 bases, with 16 bases between them. This chain's CDR3 is CASSYQSAAAANYGYTF. The CDR3 region has the DNA TGTGCCAGCAGTTACCAATCAGCGGCAGCCGCTAACTATGGCTACACCTTC.

The sample holds many counts of this clonotype. The rearrangement links TRBV6-2 or TRBV6-3 to TRBJ2-5; 9 bases line up with TRBD1. The CDR3 sequence is 17 residues long. Trimming removed 5 bases from V and 5 bases from J; junction bases left unmatched: 15. Germline V gene lookup returns CDR1 MNHEY and CDR2 SVGEGT. CDR3 nucleotides: TGTGCCAGCAGTGCCGGGACAGGGATTTCGGCTCGGGAGACCCAGTACTTC. Its translation: CASSAGTGISARETQYF.

This clonotype was counted many times. The chain carries TRBV12-3 or TRBV12-4 and TRBJ1-1; no clear D gene. The CDR3 consists of 16 residues. V shed 7 bases and J shed 6 bases, with 24 bases lying between them. This CDR3 is CASTTNRRPNIAEAFF. CDR3 nucleotides: TGTGCCAGCACCACAAACCGGCGGCCGAATATCGCTGAAGCTTTCTTT.

This clonotype was picked up a small number of times. J is TRBJ1-2 and V is TRBV7-4; no clear D gene. The CDR3 loop spans 14 amino acids. V gave up 5 bases and J gave up 6 bases, with 16 bases separating them. CDR1 and CDR2 from the germline V gene are SGHVT and SQSDAQ. This CDR3 reads CASSQGYSTDGYTF. DNA for the CDR3: TGTGCCAGCAGCCAAGGATACAGCACGGATGGCTACACCTTC.

This clonotype was found a few times. The chain links TRBV5-4 to TRBJ1-1; TRBD1 agrees at 9 bases. J lost 8 bases, V lost 3 bases, and 14 bases had no gene match. The CDR3 extends over 16 amino acids. CDR1 SGHNT and CDR2 YYREEE come from the germline V gene (reference sequence). The CDR3 here is CASSSGRDRAIREAFF. The CDR3 DNA sequence: TGTGCCAGCAGCTCAGGCCGGGACAGGGCGATACGCGAAGCTTTCTTT.

The chain recombines TRBV28 with TRBJ1-4, with 9 bases identical to TRBD1. V shed 3 bases and J 7 bases; nucleotides not matched to a gene: 12. The germline CDR1 and CDR2 sequences are MDHEN and SYDVKM. The CDR3 sequence is 17 residues long. The CDR3 here is CASSFQRGGQGSEKLFF. The CDR3 coding sequence is TGTGCCAGCAGTTTCCAACGGGGAGGACAGGGGTCTGAAAAACTGTTTTTT.

This chain uses TRBV27 with TRBJ1-5; 12 positions agree with TRBD1. CDR3 length: 15 amino acids. Germline loops: CDR1 MNHEY, CDR2 SMNVEV (reference sequence). The V and J ends lost 6 bases and 7 bases, in that order; junction bases with no gene match: 7. The CDR3 region has the DNA TGTGCCAGCAGGGGGACAGGGGGCCAAAGGCAGCCCCAGCATTTT. It translates to CASRGTGGQRQPQHF.

This clonotype was seen more than once but under ten times. V is TRBV4-3 and J is TRBJ2-1, with 7 bases identical to TRBD2. The V segment lost 3 bases and the J segment 2 bases; nucleotides outside the gene matches: 10. This CDR3 comprises 17 residues. Germline V CDR1 and CDR2: LGHNA, YSLEER. CDR3 residues: CASSHQIAGAAYNEQFF. The CDR3 DNA reads TGCGCCAGCAGCCACCAAATAGCGGGTGCCGCCTACAATGAGCAGTTCTTC.

This clonotype has just a few counts. This rearrangement joins TRBV11-2 to TRBJ2-1; no firm D call. Between the trimmed V and J ends, which lost 8 bases and 0 bases, there was a span of 11 bases. The CDR3 has 14 amino acids. Germline V lookup: CDR1 SGHAT, CDR2 FQNNGV. CDR3 residues: CASLPDRSYNEQFF. The CDR3, as DNA: TGTGCCAGCCTCCCGGACCGCTCCTACAATGAGCAGTTCTTC. The full variable domain, with the rest looked up from reference TRBV11-2 and TRBJ2-1, is EAGVAQSPRYKIIEKRQSVAFWCNPISGHATLYWYQQILGQGPKLLIQFQNNGVVDDSQLPKDRFSAERLKGVDSTLKIQPAKLEDSAVYLCASLPDRSYNEQFFGPGTRLTVL.

This clonotype has a single count. J is TRBJ2-2 and V is TRBV30, with TRBD1 matching 7 bases. Germline V CDR1 and CDR2: GTSNPN, SVGIG (reference sequence). V gave up 4 bases and J gave up 5 bases; unmatched junction bases: 7. The CDR3 length is 14 residues. CDR3 sequence (DNA): TGTGCCTGGAAGACCAGGGGGTGGACCGGGGAGCTGTTTTTT. Translation gives CAWKTRGWTGELFF.

The CDR3 sequence: CASRQGATEAFF. The CDR3 bases are TGTGCCAGCAGACAAGGGGCCACTGAAGCTTTCTTT. V usage is TRBV12-3 or TRBV12-4 and J usage is TRBJ1-1; possible D gene TRBD1, 5 bases. V was pared by 6 bases and J by 4 bases, with 9 bases between. This CDR3 is built from 12 residues.

The chain couples TRBV28 to TRBJ2-5; no firm D call. This CDR3 has 14 amino acids. The V and J ends lost 5 bases and 0 bases respectively, with 10 bases between them. Germline V gene data show CDR1 as MDHEN and CDR2 as SYDVKM. DNA for the CDR3: TGTGCCAGCAGTCCTTCCCCCCACCAAGAGACCCAGTACTTC. This encodes CASSPSPHQETQYF.

The chain carries TRBV24-1 and TRBJ2-3; 7 bases fit TRBD2. Per the germline V gene, CDR1 is KGHDR and CDR2 is SFDVKD. CDR3 size: 16 residues. The trim removed 5 bases at V and 1 base at J, leaving 8 bases unmatched. The CDR3 sequence is CATSVVAGVGTDTQYF. CDR3 in DNA: TGTGCCACCAGTGTTGTCGCGGGAGTCGGCACAGATACGCAGTATTTT.